These 20 T cell receptor beta chains originate from one sample sequenced in a study of T cell repertoires in cytomegalovirus infection. Via MiXCR, TCRdb re-called the reads, giving one row per CDR3 protein. The repertoire includes a few hundred thousand distinct CDR3 sequences, approximately 9.5% of them detected once, and about 4.5% sits in the top ten. Sample: PBMCs. The receptors shown here come from a human donor in good health (CMV status not recorded). Some clones in this sample may be carry-over from other donors' samples.

The rearrangement joins TRBV19 to TRBJ2-1; 9 bases align to TRBD2. Germline trimming cut 5 bases from V and 6 bases from J; bases unmatched to any gene: 17. The CDR3 contains 18 residues. CDR1 LNHDA and CDR2 SQIVND come from the germline V gene (reference sequence). In DNA form, the CDR3 reads TGTGCCAGTAGTCCACGCCGGCGGGGTAGCGGGGGTTCCAATGAGCAGTTCTTC. This gives the protein CASSPRRRGSGGSNEQFF.

The rearrangement uses TRBV4-1 and TRBJ2-7, with 8 positions matching TRBD1. V was pared by 3 bases and J by 5 bases, with 6 bases of the junction left unmatched. Per germline, CDR1 MGHRA and CDR2 YSYEKL. The CDR3 runs to 14 residues. In DNA, the CDR3 is TGCGCCAGCAGCCAGGCAGGGGGCGTCCACGAGCAGTACTTC. Protein: CASSQAGGVHEQYF.

This clonotype was recorded at least ten times. CDR3 bases: TGTGCCAGCAGGATGGCACAGGGCCCCCAAACATATGGCTACACCTTC. The encoded protein is CASRMAQGPQTYGYTF. The chain recombines TRBV2 with TRBJ1-2, with a possible D match to TRBD1 (6 bases). There are 16 residues in the CDR3. V was shortened by 6 bases and J by 5 bases, with 22 bases between the two germline ends. Germline lookup yields CDR1 SNHLY and CDR2 FYNNEI.

The chain is built from TRBV20-1 and TRBJ2-5; unclear D gene. Germline V gene data show CDR1 as DFQATT and CDR2 as SNEGSKA (reference sequence). V was pared by 3 bases and J by 2 bases, with 7 bases between. This CDR3 contains 12 residues. The CDR3 loop reads CSARGRQETQYF. The CDR3 nucleotides read TGCAGTGCTAGGGGCCGTCAAGAGACCCAGTACTTC.

The V gene is TRBV7-8, the J gene TRBJ1-5; D is uncertain. The CDR3 is 13 amino acids. Per the germline V gene, CDR1 is SGHVS and CDR2 is FQNEAQ. Trimming left V 0 bases short and J 4 bases short, with 4 bases between. CDR3 protein: CASSLARNQPQHF. In nucleotides, the CDR3 is TGTGCCAGCAGCTTAGCGCGAAATCAGCCCCAGCATTTT.

The chain couples TRBV12-3 or TRBV12-4 to TRBJ2-4, with no clear D. V gave up 1 base and J gave up 6 bases, with 7 bases separating them. The CDR3 loop spans 13 amino acids. The CDR3 DNA reads as TGTGCCAGCAGTTTAGACCTGGGAAACATTCAGTACTTC. Translating gives CASSLDLGNIQYF.

This clonotype was detected ten times or more. This sequence joins TRBV12-3 or TRBV12-4 and TRBJ2-5; D not certain. V shed 7 bases and J shed 2 bases, with 11 bases lying between them. This CDR3 is built from 13 residues. CDR3 nucleotides: TGTGCCAGCACCTTCGTGGGGCAAGAGACCCAGTACTTC. Translating it yields CASTFVGQETQYF.

This clonotype has at least ten counts. This chain connects TRBV7-8 to TRBJ1-5; 8 bases are a match to TRBD1. Germline V CDR1 and CDR2: SGHVS, FQNEAQ. The CDR3 runs 15 residues. Germline trimming cut 6 bases from V and 2 bases from J; bases unmatched to any gene: 6. CDR3 loop: CASRSDRVGNQPQHF. For the CDR3, the DNA is TGTGCCAGCAGATCGGACAGGGTGGGCAATCAGCCCCAGCATTTT.

There are a few counts of this clonotype. The chain uses TRBV18 and TRBJ2-7; D is uncertain. The CDR3 spans 13 residues. V dropped 1 base and J dropped 2 bases, with 6 bases sitting between them. Germline V gene lookup returns CDR1 KGHSH and CDR2 LQKENI. For the CDR3, the DNA is TGTGCCAGCTCACCACGCCAGCCCTACGAGCAGTACTTC. This translates into CASSPRQPYEQYF.

This clonotype has a handful of counts. The rearrangement links TRBV2 to TRBJ1-6; D call uncertain. The CDR3 runs to 12 residues. Trimming removed 7 bases at V and 11 bases at J, with 12 bases between. Per germline, CDR1 SNHLY and CDR2 FYNNEI. The CDR3 region has the DNA TGTGCCAGCACGGCGGGCTTGACACCCCTCCACTTT. Residues: CASTAGLTPLHF.

About this clonotype itself: A read error may be the cause here, since a much bigger clone is one base away. The V gene is TRBV7-2, the J gene TRBJ2-7, with TRBD1 matching over 7 bases. J gave up 5 bases and V 5 bases, and 9 bases lay outside the gene matches. The CDR3 is made up of 14 amino acids. The germline gives CDR1 SGHTA, CDR2 FQGNSA. CDR3: CASSNNRGSHEQYF. The CDR3 DNA sequence: TGTGCCAGCAGCAATAACAGGGGATCCCACGAGCAGTACTTC.

There are a few counts of this clonotype. The chain recombines TRBV12-3 or TRBV12-4 with TRBJ1-1; TRBD1 might be the D (6 bases). V lost 8 bases and J 5 bases, leaving 18 bases between the germline ends. The CDR3 is 14 residues long. DNA of the CDR3: TGTGCCAGCTCTACCTCGACGAGGGGGACTGAAGCTTTCTTT. Protein product: CASSTSTRGTEAFF.

There are many counts of this clonotype. The V gene is TRBV7-2, the J gene TRBJ1-5, with a tentative D call TRBD1 (5 bases). Trimming cost V 0 bases and J 4 bases, with 10 bases left between them. The CDR3 length is 15 residues. CDR1 is SGHTA, CDR2 FQGNSA, per germline. CDR3 sequence (DNA): TGTGCCAGCAGCTTAGCGGGGGTGACGAATCAGCCCCAGCATTTT. Translating gives CASSLAGVTNQPQHF. The entire variable domain, with the rest obtained from reference TRBV7-2 and TRBJ1-5, is as follows: GAGVSQSPSNKVTEKGKDVELRCDPISGHTALYWYRQSLGQGLEFLIYFQGNSAPDKSGLPSDRFSAERTGGSVSTLTIQRTQQEDSAVYLCASSLAGVTNQPQHFGDGTRLSIL.

On this clonotype: Since a much larger clone is just one base distant, this may be a read error. The chain combines TRBV20-1 with TRBJ1-1, with a weak D call TRBD1 (6 bases). The length of the CDR3 is 14 residues. CDR1 is DFQATT and CDR2 is SNEGSKA in the germline V gene (reference sequence). Trimming left V 4 bases short and J 5 bases short, with 17 bases between. The CDR3 bases are TGCAGTGCTAAAATTTTCCAGGGGAGAACTGAAGCTTTCTTT. Amino acid sequence: CSAKIFQGRTEAFF.

With respect to this clonotype: One base away lies a much larger clone, so this may be a sequencing read error. The chain combines TRBV11-2 with TRBJ2-7, with D possibly being TRBD2 (5 bases). The CDR3 is 14 residues long. Germline V lookup: CDR1 SGHAT, CDR2 FQNNGV. V lost 3 bases and J lost 2, with 11 bases in between. The CDR3 loop reads CASSLGDGPYEQYF. The CDR3 coding sequence is TGTGCCAGCAGCTTGGGAGACGGACCCTACGAGCAGTACTTC.

This clonotype was seen only a few times. The rearrangement uses TRBV20-1 and TRBJ2-1, with D maybe TRBD2 (6 bases). V lost 0 bases, J lost 2 bases, and 23 bases lay in between. Per germline, CDR1 DFQATT and CDR2 SNEGSKA (reference sequence). The length of the CDR3 is 19 residues. In DNA, the CDR3 is TGCAGTGCTAGAGATAGGTCTGGGGCCGGCGGGAATACCTACAATGAGCAGTTCTTC. This encodes CSARDRSGAGGNTYNEQFF.

The table lists this clonotype with a few counts. The chain uses TRBV29-1 and TRBJ2-5, with D possibly TRBD1 on 6 matching bases. V lost 8 bases to trimming and J lost 5 bases, with 12 bases between them. The germline V gene encodes CDR1 SQVTM and CDR2 ANQGSEA. The CDR3 covers 11 residues. This CDR3 is CSIQGWETQYF. The CDR3 DNA reads TGCAGCATACAGGGTTGGGAGACCCAGTACTTC. Complete variable domain (other parts from reference TRBV29-1 and TRBJ2-5): SAVISQKPSRDICQRGTSLTIQCQVDSQVTMMFWYRQQPGQSLTLIATANQGSEATYESGFVIDKFPISRPNLTFSTLTVSNMSPEDSSIYLCSIQGWETQYFGPGTRLLVL.

This clonotype occurred a few times. The CDR3 reads CASSELKREALLDEQFF. CDR3 DNA: TGTGCCAGCAGCGAGCTCAAGCGGGAGGCCCTCTTGGATGAGCAGTTCTTC. The chain joins TRBV11-2 to TRBJ2-1; 9 bases map to TRBD2. CDR3 size: 17 residues. J lost 8 bases, V lost 5 bases, and 16 bases had no gene match. Germline V gene lookup returns CDR1 SGHAT and CDR2 FQNNGV.

This clonotype was seen only a few times. The rearrangement joins TRBV28 to TRBJ2-7; TRBD1 is a possible D gene (7 bases). Trimming left V 8 bases short and J 4 bases short, with 21 bases between. CDR1 and CDR2 (germline): MDHEN, SYDVKM. CDR3 size: 15 residues. CDR3 nucleotides: TGTGCCAGCCCTTTTGGAGGGGACAGCGAGTACGAGCAGTACTTC. Protein sequence: CASPFGGDSEYEQYF.

This clonotype has a count of ten or more. This chain links TRBV2 with TRBJ2-1, with 8 positions matching TRBD2. This CDR3 contains 15 residues. V trimming: 3 bases; J trimming: 5 bases; junction bases outside the gene matches: 6. Per germline, CDR1 SNHLY and CDR2 FYNNEI. DNA of the CDR3: TGTGCCAGCAGTGAGCAGCGGGGGCCCCACAATGAGCAGTTCTTC. Translation gives CASSEQRGPHNEQFF.